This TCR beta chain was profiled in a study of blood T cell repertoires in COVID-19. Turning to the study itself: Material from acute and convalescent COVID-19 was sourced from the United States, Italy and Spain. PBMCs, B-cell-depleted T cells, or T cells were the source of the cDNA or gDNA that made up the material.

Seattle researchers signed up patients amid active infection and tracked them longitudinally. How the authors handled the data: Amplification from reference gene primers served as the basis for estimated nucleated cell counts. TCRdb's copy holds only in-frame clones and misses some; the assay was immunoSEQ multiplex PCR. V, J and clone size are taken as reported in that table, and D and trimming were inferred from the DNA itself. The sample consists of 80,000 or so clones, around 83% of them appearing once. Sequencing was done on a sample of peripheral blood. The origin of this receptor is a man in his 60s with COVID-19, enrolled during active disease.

The DNA for the CDR3 is TGTGCCAGCAGCCCCAGGGGGCTTATGAAGACCCAGTACTTC. Translation: CASSPRGLMKTQYF. This chain connects TRBV3-1 (or the pseudogene TRBV3-2) to TRBJ2-5; 8 nucleotides align to TRBD1. In germline, CDR1 is LGHDT, CDR2 YNNKEL (reference sequence). After removal of 4 bases from V and 6 bases from J, the junction contained 7 bases not matched to a gene. This CDR3 region has 14 residues.